The TCR beta chain described here comes from a study of cytomegalovirus exposure and HLA in healthy donors. Study-level findings and limits: Later analysis suggested most CMV-associated TCR beta chains were HLA-restricted. As was reported, the classifier diagnosed cytomegalovirus status with high specificity and sensitivity.

Vbeta (60) and Jbeta (13) primers were used in the PCR. The protocol was immunoSEQ multiplex PCR, while the TCRdb copy is restricted to in-frame clones and leaves out a portion. Among 150,000 or so clones listed, over 60% were seen once. Trimming stripped 2 bases from V and 1 base from J, with 12 bases between. The CDR3 is made up of 15 amino acids. The germline V gene encodes CDR1 SGHDT and CDR2 YYEEEE. With respect to this clone: As yet, its antigen is unknown.

This sequence joins TRBV5-6 and TRBJ1-2, with D maybe TRBD1 (6 bases). Material: PBMCs. The clonotype was recovered from a young woman in good health and CMV-seronegative. As DNA, the CDR3 is TGTGCCAGCAGCTTTGGTTACAGGGTTAACTATGGCTACACCTTC. Amino acids: CASSFGYRVNYGYTF.